This T cell receptor beta chain is drawn from a study (dated by TCRdb to the mid-2010s). Library construction relied on RT-PCR. Instrument used: Illumina MiSeq. In TCRdb, the public reads were trimmed at Q25 with fastp and aligned with MiXCR, with productive beta chains retained. Records with the same CDR3 protein are collapsed into one entry carrying the most frequent genes and DNA. Here the sample has fewer than 800,000 distinct CDR3 sequences; 11% to 15% occur a single time. 3% to 4.5% of the sample goes to the ten largest clones. Concerning this clonotype: Its cognate antigen has yet to be identified. No clone much larger than this one lies a single base away; base qualities are absent.

Material for sequencing was memory CD4+ T cells from blood. This sequence was found in a female donor in good health, serving as a healthy control.

The sequence in DNA is TGCAGTGCTAGAGCCGGGACAGGAAATTCACCCCTCCACTTT. This gives the protein CSARAGTGNSPLHF. The chain uses TRBV20-1 and TRBJ1-6, and TRBD1 aligns with 8 junction nucleotides. Per the germline V gene (reference sequence), DFQATT is the CDR1 and SNEGSKA is the CDR2. For this chain, trimming is 1 base at the V end and 7 bases at the J end, and the number of junction bases without a gene match is 3. The CDR3 starts with the cysteine, ends with the phenylalanine, and has 14 residues. Only CDR3 DNA is held: 42 bases, read in frame from base 1.